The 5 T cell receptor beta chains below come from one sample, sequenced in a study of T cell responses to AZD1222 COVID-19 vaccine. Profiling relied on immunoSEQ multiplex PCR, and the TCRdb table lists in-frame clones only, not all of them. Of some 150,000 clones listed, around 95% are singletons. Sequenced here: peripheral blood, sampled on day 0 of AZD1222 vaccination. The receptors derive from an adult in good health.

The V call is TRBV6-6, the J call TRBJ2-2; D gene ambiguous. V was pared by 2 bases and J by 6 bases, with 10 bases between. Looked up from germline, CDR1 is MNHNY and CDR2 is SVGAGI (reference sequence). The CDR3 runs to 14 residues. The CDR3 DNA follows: TGTGCCAGCAGTTACCTCAGTTTGCCCGGGGAGCTGTTTTTT. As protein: CASSYLSLPGELFF.

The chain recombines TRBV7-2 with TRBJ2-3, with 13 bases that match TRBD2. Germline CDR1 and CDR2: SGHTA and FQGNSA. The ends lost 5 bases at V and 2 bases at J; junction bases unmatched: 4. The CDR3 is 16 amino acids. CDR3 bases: TGTGCCAGCAGCCGCGGACTAGCGGGGGCCACAGATACGCAGTATTTT. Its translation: CASSRGLAGATDTQYF. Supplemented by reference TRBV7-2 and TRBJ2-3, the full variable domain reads GAGVSQSPSNKVTEKGKDVELRCDPISGHTALYWYRQSLGQGLEFLIYFQGNSAPDKSGLPSDRFSAERTGGSVSTLTIQRTQQEDSAVYLCASSRGLAGATDTQYFGPGTRLTVL.

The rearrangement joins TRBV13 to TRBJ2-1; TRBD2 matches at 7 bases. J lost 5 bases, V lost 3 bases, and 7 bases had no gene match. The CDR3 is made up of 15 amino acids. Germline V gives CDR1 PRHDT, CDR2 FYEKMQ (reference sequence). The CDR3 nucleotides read TGTGCCAGCAGCTTTCTCGGGACTAATGACAATGAGCAGTTCTTC. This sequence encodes CASSFLGTNDNEQFF. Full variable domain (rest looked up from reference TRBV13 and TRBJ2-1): AAGVIQSPRHLIKEKRETATLKCYPIPRHDTVYWYQQGPGQDPQFLISFYEKMQSDKGSIPDRFSAQQFSDYHSELNMSSLELGDSALYFCASSFLGTNDNEQFFGPGTRLTVL.

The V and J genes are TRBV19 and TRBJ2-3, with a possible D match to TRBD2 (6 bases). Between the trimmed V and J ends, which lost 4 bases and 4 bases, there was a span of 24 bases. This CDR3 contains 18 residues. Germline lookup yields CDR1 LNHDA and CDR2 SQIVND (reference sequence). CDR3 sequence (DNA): TGTGCCAGTAGTAGGGGATACGGGACTTTCGGGGGTTCAGATACGCAGTATTTT. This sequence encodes CASSRGYGTFGGSDTQYF.

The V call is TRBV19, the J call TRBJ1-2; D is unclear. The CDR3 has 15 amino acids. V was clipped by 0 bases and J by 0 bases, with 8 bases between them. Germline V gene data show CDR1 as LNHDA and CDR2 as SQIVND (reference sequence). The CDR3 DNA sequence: TGTGCCAGTAGTATAGAACCGCTAGCTAACTATGGCTACACCTTC. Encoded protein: CASSIEPLANYGYTF.